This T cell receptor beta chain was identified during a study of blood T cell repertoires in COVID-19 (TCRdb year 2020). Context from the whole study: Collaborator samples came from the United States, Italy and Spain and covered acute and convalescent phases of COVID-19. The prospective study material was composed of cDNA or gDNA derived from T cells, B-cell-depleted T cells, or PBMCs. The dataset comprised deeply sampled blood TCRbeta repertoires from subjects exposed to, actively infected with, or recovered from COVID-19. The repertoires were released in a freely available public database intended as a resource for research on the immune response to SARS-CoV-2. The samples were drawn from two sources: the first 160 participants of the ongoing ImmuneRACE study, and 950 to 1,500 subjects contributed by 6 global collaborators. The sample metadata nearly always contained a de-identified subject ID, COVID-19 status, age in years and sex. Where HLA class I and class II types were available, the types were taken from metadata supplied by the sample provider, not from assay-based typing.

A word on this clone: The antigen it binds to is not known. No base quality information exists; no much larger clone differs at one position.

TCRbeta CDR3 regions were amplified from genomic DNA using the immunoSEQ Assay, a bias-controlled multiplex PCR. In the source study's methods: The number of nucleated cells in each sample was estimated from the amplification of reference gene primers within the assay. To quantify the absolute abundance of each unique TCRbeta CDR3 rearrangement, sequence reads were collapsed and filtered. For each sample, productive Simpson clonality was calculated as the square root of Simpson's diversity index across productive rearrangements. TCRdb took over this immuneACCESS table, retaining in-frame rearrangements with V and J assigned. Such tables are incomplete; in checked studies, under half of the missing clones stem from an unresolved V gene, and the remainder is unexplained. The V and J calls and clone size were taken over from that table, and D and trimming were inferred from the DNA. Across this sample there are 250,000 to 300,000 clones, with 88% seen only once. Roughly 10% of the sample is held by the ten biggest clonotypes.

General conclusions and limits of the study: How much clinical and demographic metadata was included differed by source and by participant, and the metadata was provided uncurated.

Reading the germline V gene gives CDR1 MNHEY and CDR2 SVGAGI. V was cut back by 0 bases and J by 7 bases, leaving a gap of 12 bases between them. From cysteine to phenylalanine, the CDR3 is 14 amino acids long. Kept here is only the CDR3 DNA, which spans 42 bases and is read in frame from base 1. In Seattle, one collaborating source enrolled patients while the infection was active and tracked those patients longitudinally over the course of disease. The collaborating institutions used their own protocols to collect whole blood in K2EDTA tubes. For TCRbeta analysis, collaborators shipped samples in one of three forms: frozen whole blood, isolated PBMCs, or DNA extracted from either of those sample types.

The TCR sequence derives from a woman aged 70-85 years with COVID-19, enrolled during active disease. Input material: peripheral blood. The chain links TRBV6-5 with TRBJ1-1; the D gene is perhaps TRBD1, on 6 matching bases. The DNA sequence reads TGTGCCAGCAGTTACTCGTCAGGGGTGAGTGAAGCTTTCTTT. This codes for CASSYSSGVSEAFF.